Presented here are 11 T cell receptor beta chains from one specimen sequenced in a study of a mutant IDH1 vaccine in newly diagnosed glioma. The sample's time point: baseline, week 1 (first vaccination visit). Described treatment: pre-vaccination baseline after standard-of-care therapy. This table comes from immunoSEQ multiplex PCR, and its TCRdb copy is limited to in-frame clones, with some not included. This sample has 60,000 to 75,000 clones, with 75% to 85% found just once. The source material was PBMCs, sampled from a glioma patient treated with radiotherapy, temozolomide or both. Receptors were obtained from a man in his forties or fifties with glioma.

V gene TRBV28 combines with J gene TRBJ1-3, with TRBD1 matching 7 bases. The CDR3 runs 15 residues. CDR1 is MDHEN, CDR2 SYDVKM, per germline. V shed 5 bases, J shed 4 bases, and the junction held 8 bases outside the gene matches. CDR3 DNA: TGTGCCAGCAGTGCCTCCGGGACAGCCGGAAACACCATATATTTT. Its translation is CASSASGTAGNTIYF.

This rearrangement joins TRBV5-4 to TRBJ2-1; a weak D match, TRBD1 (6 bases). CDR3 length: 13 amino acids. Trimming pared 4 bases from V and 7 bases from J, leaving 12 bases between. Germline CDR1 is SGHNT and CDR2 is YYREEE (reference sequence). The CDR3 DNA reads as TGTGCCAGCAGCGGAGGACAGCAGAATGAGCAGTTCTTC. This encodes CASSGGQQNEQFF.

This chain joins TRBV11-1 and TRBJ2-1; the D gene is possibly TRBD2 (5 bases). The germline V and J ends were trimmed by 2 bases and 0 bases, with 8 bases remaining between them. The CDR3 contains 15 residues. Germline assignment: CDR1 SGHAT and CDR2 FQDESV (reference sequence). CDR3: CASSLPGFSYNEQFF. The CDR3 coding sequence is TGTGCCAGCAGCTTACCGGGATTCTCCTACAATGAGCAGTTCTTC.

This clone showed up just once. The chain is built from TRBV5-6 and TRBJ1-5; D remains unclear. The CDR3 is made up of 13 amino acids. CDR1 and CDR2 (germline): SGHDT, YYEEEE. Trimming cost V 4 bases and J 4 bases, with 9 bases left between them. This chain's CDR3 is CASSIRRNQPQHF. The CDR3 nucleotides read TGTGCCAGCAGCATCCGGAGAAATCAGCCCCAGCATTTT.

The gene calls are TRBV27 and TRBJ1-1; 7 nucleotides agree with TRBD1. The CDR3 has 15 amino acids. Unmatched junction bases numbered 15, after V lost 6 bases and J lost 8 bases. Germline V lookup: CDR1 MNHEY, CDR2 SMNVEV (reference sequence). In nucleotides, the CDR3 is TGTGCCAGCAGGCGGGAAACAGGGGCTGCCTGGGAAGCTTTCTTT. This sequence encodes CASRRETGAAWEAFF.

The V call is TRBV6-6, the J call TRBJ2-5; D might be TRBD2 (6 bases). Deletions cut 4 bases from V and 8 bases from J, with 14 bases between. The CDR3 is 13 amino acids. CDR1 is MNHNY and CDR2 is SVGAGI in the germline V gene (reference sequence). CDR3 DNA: TGTGCCAGCAGTTCGGGAGCGCCCGGCACCCAGTACTTC. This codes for CASSSGAPGTQYF.

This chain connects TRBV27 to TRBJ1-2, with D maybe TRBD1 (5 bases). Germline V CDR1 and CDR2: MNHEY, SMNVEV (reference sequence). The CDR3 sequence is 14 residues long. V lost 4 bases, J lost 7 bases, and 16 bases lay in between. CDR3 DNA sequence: TGTGCCAGCAGTTGGGACTCAAGTTTGACTGGCTACACCTTC. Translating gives CASSWDSSLTGYTF.

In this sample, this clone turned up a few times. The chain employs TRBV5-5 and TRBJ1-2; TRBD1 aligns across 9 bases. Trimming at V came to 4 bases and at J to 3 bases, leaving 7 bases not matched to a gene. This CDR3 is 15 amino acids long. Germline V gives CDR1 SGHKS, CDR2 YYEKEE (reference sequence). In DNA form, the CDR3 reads TGTGCCAGCAGCCCTACAGGGGGCAGGGACTATGGCTACACCTTC. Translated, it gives CASSPTGGRDYGYTF.

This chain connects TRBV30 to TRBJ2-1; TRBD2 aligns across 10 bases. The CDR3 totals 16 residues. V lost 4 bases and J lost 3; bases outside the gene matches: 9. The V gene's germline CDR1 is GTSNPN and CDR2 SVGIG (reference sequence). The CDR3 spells CAWINPSGGFYNEQFF. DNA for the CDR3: TGTGCCTGGATCAACCCTAGCGGGGGCTTCTACAATGAGCAGTTCTTC.

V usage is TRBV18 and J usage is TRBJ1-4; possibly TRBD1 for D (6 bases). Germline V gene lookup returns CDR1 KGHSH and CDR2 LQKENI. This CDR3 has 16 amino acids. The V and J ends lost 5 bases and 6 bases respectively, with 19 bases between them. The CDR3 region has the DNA TGTGCCAGCTCAAAACTCACAGGGTCCGGGGATGAAAAACTGTTTTTT. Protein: CASSKLTGSGDEKLFF.

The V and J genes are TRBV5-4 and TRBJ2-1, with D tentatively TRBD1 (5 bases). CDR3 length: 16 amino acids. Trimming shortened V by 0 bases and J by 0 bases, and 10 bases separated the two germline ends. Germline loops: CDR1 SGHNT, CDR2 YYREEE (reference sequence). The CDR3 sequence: CASSLAWTSSYNEQFF. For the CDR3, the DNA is TGTGCCAGCAGCTTGGCTTGGACAAGCTCCTACAATGAGCAGTTCTTC.